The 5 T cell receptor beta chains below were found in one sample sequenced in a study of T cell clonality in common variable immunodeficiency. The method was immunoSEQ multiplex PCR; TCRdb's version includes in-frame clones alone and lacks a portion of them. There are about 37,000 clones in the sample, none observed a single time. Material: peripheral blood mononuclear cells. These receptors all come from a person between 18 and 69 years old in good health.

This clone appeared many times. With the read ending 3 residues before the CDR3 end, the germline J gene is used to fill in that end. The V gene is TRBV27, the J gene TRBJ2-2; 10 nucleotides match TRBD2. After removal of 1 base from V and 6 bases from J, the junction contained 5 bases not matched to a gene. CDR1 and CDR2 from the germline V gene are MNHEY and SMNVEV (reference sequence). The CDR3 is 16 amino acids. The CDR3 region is CASSLYPSGRPGELFF. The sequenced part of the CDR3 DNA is TGTGCCAGCAGTTTATATCCTAGCGGGAGACCCGGGGAG.

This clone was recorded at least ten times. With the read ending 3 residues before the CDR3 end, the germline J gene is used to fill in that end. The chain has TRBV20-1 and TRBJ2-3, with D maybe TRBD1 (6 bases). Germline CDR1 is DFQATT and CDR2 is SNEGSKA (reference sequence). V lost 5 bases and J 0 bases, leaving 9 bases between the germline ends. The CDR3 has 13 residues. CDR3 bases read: TGCAGTGCTGGACAGTCTAGCACAGATACG. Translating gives CSAGQSSTDT. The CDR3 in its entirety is CSAGQSSTDTQYF.

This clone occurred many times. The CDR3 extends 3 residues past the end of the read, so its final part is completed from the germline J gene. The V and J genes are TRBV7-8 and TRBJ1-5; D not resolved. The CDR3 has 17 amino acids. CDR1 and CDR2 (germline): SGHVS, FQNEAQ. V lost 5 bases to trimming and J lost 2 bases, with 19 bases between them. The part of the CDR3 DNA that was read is TGTGCCAGCAGCCCCGAGGCGGCCCCCTGGCGCAATCAGCCC. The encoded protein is CASSPEAAPWRNQP. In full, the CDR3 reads CASSPEAAPWRNQPQHF.

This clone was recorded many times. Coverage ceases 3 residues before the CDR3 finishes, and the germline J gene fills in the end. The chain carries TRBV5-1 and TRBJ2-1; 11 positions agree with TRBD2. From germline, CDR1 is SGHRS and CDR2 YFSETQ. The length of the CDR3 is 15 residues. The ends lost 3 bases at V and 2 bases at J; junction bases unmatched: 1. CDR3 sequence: CASSSTSGTYNEQFF. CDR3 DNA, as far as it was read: TGCGCCAGCAGCTCGACTAGCGGGACCTACAATGAG. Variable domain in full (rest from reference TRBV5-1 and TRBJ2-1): KAGVTQTPRYLIKTRGQQVTLSCSPISGHRSVSWYQQTPGQGLQFLFEYFSETQRNKGNFPGRFSGRQFSNSRSEMNVSTLELGDSALYLCASSSTSGTYNEQFFGPGTRLTVL.

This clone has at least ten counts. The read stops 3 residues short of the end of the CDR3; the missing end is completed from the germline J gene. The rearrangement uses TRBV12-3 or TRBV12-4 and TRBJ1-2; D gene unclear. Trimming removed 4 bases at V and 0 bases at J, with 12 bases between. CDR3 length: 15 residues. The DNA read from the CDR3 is TGTGCCAGCAGTTCTCGGGGTGTGGCTAACTATGGC. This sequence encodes CASSSRGVANYG. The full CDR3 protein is CASSSRGVANYGYTF.